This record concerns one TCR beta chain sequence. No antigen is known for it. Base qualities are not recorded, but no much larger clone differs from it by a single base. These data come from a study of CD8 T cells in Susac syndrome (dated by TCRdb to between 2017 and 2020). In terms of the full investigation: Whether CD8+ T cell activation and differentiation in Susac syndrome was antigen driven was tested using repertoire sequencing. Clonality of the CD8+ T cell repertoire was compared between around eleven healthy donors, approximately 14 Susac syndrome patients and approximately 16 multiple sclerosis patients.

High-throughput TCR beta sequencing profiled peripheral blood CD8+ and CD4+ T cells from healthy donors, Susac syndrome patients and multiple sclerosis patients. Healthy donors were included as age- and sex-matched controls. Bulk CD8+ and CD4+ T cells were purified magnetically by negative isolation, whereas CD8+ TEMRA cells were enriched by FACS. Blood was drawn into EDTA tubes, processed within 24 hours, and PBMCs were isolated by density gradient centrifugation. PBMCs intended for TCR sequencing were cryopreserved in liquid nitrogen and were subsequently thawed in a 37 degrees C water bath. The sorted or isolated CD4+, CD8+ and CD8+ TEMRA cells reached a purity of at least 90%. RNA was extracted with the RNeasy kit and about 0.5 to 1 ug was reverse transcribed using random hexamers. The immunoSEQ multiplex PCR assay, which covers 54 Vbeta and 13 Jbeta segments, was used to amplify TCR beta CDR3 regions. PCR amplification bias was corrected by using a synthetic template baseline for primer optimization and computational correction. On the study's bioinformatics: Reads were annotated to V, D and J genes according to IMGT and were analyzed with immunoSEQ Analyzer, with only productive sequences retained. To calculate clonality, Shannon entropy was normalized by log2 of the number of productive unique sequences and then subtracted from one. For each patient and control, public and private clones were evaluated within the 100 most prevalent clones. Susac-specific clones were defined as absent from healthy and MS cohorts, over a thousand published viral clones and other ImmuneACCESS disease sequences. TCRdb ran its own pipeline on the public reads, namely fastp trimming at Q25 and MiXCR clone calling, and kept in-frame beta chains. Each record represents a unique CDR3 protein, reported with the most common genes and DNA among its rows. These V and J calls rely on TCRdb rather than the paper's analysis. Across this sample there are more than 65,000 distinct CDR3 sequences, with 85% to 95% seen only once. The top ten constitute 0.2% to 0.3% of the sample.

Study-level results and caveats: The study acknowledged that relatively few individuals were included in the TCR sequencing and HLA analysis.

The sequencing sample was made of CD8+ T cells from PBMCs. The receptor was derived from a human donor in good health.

The DNA reads TGTGCCAGCAGCGATTTTAGACAGGGAAGCAATCAGCCCCAGCATTTT. It specifies CASSDFRQGSNQPQHF. The rearranged segments are TRBV7-9 and TRBJ1-5, with 7 bases in between that match TRBD1. The V end gives up 5 bases and the J end 1 base, leaving 8 bases in the junction not matched to a gene. CDR1 and CDR2, per the germline V gene (reference sequence), are SEHNR and FQNEAQ. From its cysteine to its phenylalanine, the CDR3 spans 16 amino acids. The sequence is cut down to CDR3 DNA, 48 bases in frame from base 1.